The rows below give T cell receptor beta chains drawn from one sample of a study of chemoradiotherapy in HPV16-positive cancers. Assay used: immunoSEQ multiplex PCR; TCRdb lists only in-frame clones, some missing. The data contain roughly 8,800 clones, roughly three quarters of them seen just once; the ten biggest clones take up around 10%. Sample: tumor tissue, taken from a patient who underwent chemoradiotherapy. These receptor sequences come from a human donor with HPV-associated anogenital cancer. CDR3s leave out the opening cysteine and the closing phenylalanine or tryptophan. Each record gives: clone size, V gene, J gene, CDR3 protein. Rows may omit the clone size; those that give it use once, few, many or a size class.

abundance: -
v_gene: TRBV5-4
j_gene: TRBJ2-3
CDR3aa: ASSWVGAGDTQY

abundance: -
v_gene: TRBV5-5
j_gene: TRBJ2-1
CDR3aa: ASSPYLDNEQF

abundance: -
v_gene: TRBV7-9
j_gene: TRBJ2-5
CDR3aa: ASSNPRREQETQY

abundance: once
v_gene: TRBV6-5
j_gene: TRBJ1-1
CDR3aa: ASSATGVGTEAF

abundance: -
v_gene: TRBV29-1
j_gene: TRBJ1-2
CDR3aa: SVESPIKNYNYGYT

abundance: -
v_gene: TRBV6-1
j_gene: TRBJ1-1
CDR3aa: ASVLRGRSTEAF

abundance: -
v_gene: TRBV1
j_gene: TRBJ2-5
CDR3aa: TSSQVRLDDQETQY

abundance: -
v_gene: TRBV19
j_gene: TRBJ1-2
CDR3aa: ATSPDRVDYGYT

abundance: few
v_gene: TRBV15
j_gene: TRBJ2-3
CDR3aa: ATSPIGAGGSTDTQY

abundance: -
v_gene: TRBV14
j_gene: TRBJ1-3
CDR3aa: ASSQRTGGSGNTIY

abundance: -
v_gene: TRBV11-2
j_gene: TRBJ2-1
CDR3aa: ASSLTVGQYNEQF

abundance: -
v_gene: TRBV7-9
j_gene: TRBJ2-2
CDR3aa: ASSSHRNTNTGELF

abundance: -
v_gene: TRBV9
j_gene: TRBJ2-7
CDR3aa: ASLPTGAYEQY

abundance: once
v_gene: TRBV6-5
j_gene: TRBJ2-5
CDR3aa: ASGRETQY

abundance: -
v_gene: TRBV5-1
j_gene: TRBJ2-5
CDR3aa: ASSSQGPRVETQY

abundance: -
v_gene: TRBV6-6
j_gene: TRBJ1-1
CDR3aa: ASSERQAVGTEAF

abundance: -
v_gene: TRBV6-1
j_gene: TRBJ1-4
CDR3aa: ASIRGPSRGEKLF

abundance: -
v_gene: TRBV5-1
j_gene: TRBJ1-2
CDR3aa: ASSLRSGRDYGYT

abundance: -
v_gene: TRBV27
j_gene: TRBJ2-7
CDR3aa: ASSLAPGTGFRVYEQY

abundance: -
v_gene: TRBV11-3
j_gene: TRBJ2-7
CDR3aa: ASSLRQEGYEQY

abundance: few
v_gene: TRBV11-2
j_gene: TRBJ1-2
CDR3aa: ASIGQGEYGYT

abundance: -
v_gene: TRBV21-1
j_gene: TRBJ2-5
CDR3aa: ASSSRPDTQYQETQY

abundance: -
v_gene: TRBV5-1
j_gene: TRBJ1-1
CDR3aa: ASSLESGQNTEAF

abundance: -
v_gene: TRBV5-1
j_gene: TRBJ2-3
CDR3aa: ASSWTSGGVADTQY

abundance: -
v_gene: TRBV6-1
j_gene: TRBJ2-1
CDR3aa: ASKRGEQF

abundance: once
v_gene: TRBV7-9
j_gene: TRBJ2-5
CDR3aa: ASSLLRGGAETQY

abundance: -
v_gene: TRBV6-5
j_gene: TRBJ2-2
CDR3aa: ASATGDTGELF

abundance: medium-sized
v_gene: TRBV6-1
j_gene: TRBJ1-5
CDR3aa: ASSEAPGQPNQPQH

abundance: -
v_gene: TRBV7-8
j_gene: TRBJ2-5
CDR3aa: ASSRGLAGGREETQY

abundance: -
v_gene: TRBV19
j_gene: TRBJ2-7
CDR3aa: ASSIGSGGYYEQY

abundance: -
v_gene: TRBV7-3
j_gene: TRBJ2-3
CDR3aa: ASSRGQTTDTQY

abundance: few
v_gene: TRBV9
j_gene: TRBJ2-5
CDR3aa: ASSGRLAGGETQY

abundance: -
v_gene: TRBV5-6
j_gene: TRBJ2-5
CDR3aa: ASSGGASGSIQTQY